These 13 T cell receptor beta chains share one sample of origin, sequenced in a study of shared clonotypes between healthy human individuals. Naive CD8 isolation took CD45RO-negative cells positively selected for CCR7 and excluded terminally differentiated effector memory CD45RA+ cells. The method was immunoSEQ multiplex PCR; TCRdb's version includes in-frame clones alone and lacks a portion of them. The sample has 1.5 million to 2.5 million clones, about 95% seen once; the top ten hold roughly 1%. Sequenced input: naive CD8+ T cells sorted from blood. The receptors were gathered from a man between 18 and 29 years old in good health.

This chain links TRBV6-6 with TRBJ2-7; tentatively, D is TRBD2 (5 bases). The germline V gene has CDR1 MNHNY and CDR2 SVGAGI (reference sequence). Trimming took off 5 bases at V and 3 bases at J, with 17 bases between the two ends. This CDR3 spans 15 amino acids. Here the CDR3 DNA reads TGTGCCAGCAGTAGGGCGGGCAGTACCCTCTACGAGCAGTACTTC. It is translated as CASSRAGSTLYEQYF.

The rearrangement joins TRBV4-2 to TRBJ1-1; D is possibly TRBD1 (6 bases). Germline V lookup: CDR1 LGHNA, CDR2 YNFKEQ. The CDR3 sequence is 14 residues long. V lost 3 bases, J lost 4 bases, and 12 bases lay in between. As DNA, the CDR3 is TGTGCCAGCAGCCACGCTGGAGGGGGCACTGAAGCTTTCTTT. This encodes CASSHAGGGTEAFF.

On this clone: Other DNA variants within this sample encode the same CDR3. CDR3 amino acids: CASSLTGEGTEAFF. In DNA, the CDR3 is TGTGCCAGCAGTCTCACAGGGGAAGGCACTGAAGCTTTCTTT. The chain couples TRBV2 to TRBJ1-1, with TRBD1 matching over 7 bases. V shed 5 bases, J shed 4 bases, and the junction held 7 bases outside the gene matches. Germline values: CDR1 SNHLY, CDR2 FYNNEI. The CDR3 runs 14 residues.

V gene TRBV19 combines with J gene TRBJ2-3; D is possibly TRBD1 (7 bases). Germline V gene sequence: CDR1 LNHDA, CDR2 SQIVND (reference sequence). Trimming removed 3 bases from V and 9 bases from J, with 19 bases in between. This CDR3 has 15 residues. The DNA for the CDR3 is TGTGCCAGTAGTATGGGCCACAGGGGTGGGGGGACGCAGTATTTT. Translating gives CASSMGHRGGGTQYF.

The gene calls are TRBV5-1 and TRBJ1-1; TRBD1 agrees at 7 bases. Germline V lookup: CDR1 SGHRS, CDR2 YFSETQ. This CDR3 is 18 amino acids long. The V segment lost 5 bases and the J segment 6 bases; nucleotides outside the gene matches: 22. CDR3 sequence reads: CASRSPSMGIQGVAEAFF. The DNA of the CDR3 is TGCGCCAGCAGGTCCCCCTCCATGGGGATCCAGGGGGTCGCTGAAGCTTTCTTT.

The CDR3 loop is CASSLLAGGRETQYF. CDR3 nucleotides: TGTGCCAGCAGCTTACTAGCGGGGGGGCGTGAGACCCAGTACTTC. The rearrangement joins TRBV7-3 to TRBJ2-5, with TRBD2 matching 12 bases. The J segment lost 5 bases and the V segment lost 2 bases, leaving 3 bases of the junction unmatched. This CDR3 has 15 amino acids. Germline-derived CDR1 and CDR2 are SGHTA and FQGTGA.

The V and J genes are TRBV4-1 and TRBJ1-1; D is unclear. The V end was cut by 2 bases, the J end by 4 bases, with 11 bases between. Germline V gene sequence: CDR1 MGHRA, CDR2 YSYEKL. The CDR3 runs to 14 residues. CDR3 sequence: CASSQQWGGTEAFF. As DNA, the CDR3 is TGCGCCAGCAGCCAACAATGGGGTGGCACTGAAGCTTTCTTT.

The rearrangement uses TRBV7-9 and TRBJ2-7, with D hard to call. Germline V lookup: CDR1 SEHNR, CDR2 FQNEAQ (reference sequence). CDR3 length: 14 residues. V lost 7 bases and J lost 2, with 15 bases in between. CDR3 in amino acids: CASTMTETPYEQYF. As DNA, the CDR3 is TGTGCCAGCACCATGACCGAGACCCCCTACGAGCAGTACTTC.

This clone showed up just once. This chain links TRBV5-1 with TRBJ2-7; TRBD1 might be the D (5 bases). The germline gives CDR1 SGHRS, CDR2 YFSETQ. CDR3 length: 12 amino acids. With 5 bases removed from V and 6 bases from J, the gap between germline ends came to 12 bases. The CDR3 DNA sequence: TGCGCCAGCAGTTCAGGGTTTGGCGAGCAGTACTTC. Its protein is CASSSGFGEQYF.

The genes are TRBV7-6 and TRBJ2-1; maybe TRBD2 (5 bases). V lost 5 bases to trimming and J lost 9 bases, with 14 bases between them. CDR1 and CDR2 from the germline V gene are SGHVS and FNYEAQ. CDR3 length: 13 residues. CDR3 nucleotides: TGTGCCAGCAGCCTACTAGTCACCGGTGAGCAGTTCTTC. As protein: CASSLLVTGEQFF.

The chain joins TRBV27 to TRBJ2-7; 8 nucleotides agree with TRBD1. The CDR3 is 15 residues long. Trimming took 5 bases from V and 1 from J; bases not matched to a gene: 7. Germline CDR1 MNHEY, CDR2 SMNVEV (reference sequence). The CDR3 sequence: CASSPGTGPSYEQYF. The CDR3 DNA follows: TGTGCCAGCAGTCCCGGGACAGGTCCTTCCTACGAGCAGTACTTC.

The chain carries TRBV5-4 and TRBJ2-7; D uncertain. The CDR3 has 13 amino acids. V was pared by 2 bases and J by 3 bases, with 9 bases between. CDR1 is SGHNT and CDR2 is YYREEE in the germline V gene (reference sequence). The CDR3 sequence is CASSLLPGYEQYF. The CDR3 DNA reads TGTGCCAGCAGCTTACTCCCCGGCTACGAGCAGTACTTC.

Concerning this clone itself: Additional DNA sequences in this sample encode the identical CDR3. This rearrangement joins TRBV7-9 to TRBJ2-2; D is ambiguous. CDR1 SEHNR and CDR2 FQNEAQ come from the germline V gene (reference sequence). The CDR3 has 13 amino acids. V lost 1 base and J lost 6, with 6 bases in between. CDR3 in DNA: TGTGCCAGCAGCTTAGTGGGATCCGGGGAGCTGTTTTTT. Encoded protein: CASSLVGSGELFF. Complete variable domain (other parts from reference TRBV7-9 and TRBJ2-2): DTGVSQNPRHKITKRGQNVTFRCDPISEHNRLYWYRQTLGQGPEFLTYFQNEAQLEKSRLLSDRFSAERPKGSFSTLEIQRTEQGDSAMYLCASSLVGSGELFFGEGSRLTVL.